Listed here is a single T cell receptor (beta chain). There are many counts of this clonotype. Its cognate antigen has yet to be identified. The record has no base qualities; no much larger clone is one base away. Reading the germline V gene gives CDR1 ENHRY and CDR2 SYGVKD. The CDR3 runs 14 amino acids, cysteine and phenylalanine included. Kept here is only the CDR3 DNA, which spans 42 bases and is read in frame from base 1. Trimming at the junction amounts to 1 base on V and 3 bases on J, and the germline ends lie 9 bases apart. This record comes from a study of Graves' ophthalmopathy and Graves' hyperthyroidism (dated by TCRdb to between 2017 and 2018). Concerning the study at large: Peripheral blood samples were taken at the time of initial diagnosis, before any treatment was given. The study used TCR beta repertoire signatures to distinguish Graves' ophthalmopathy from Graves' hyperthyroidism and to predict progression to ophthalmopathy. In total, some 140 blood samples were TCR-sequenced: 40 to 45 ophthalmopathy, under 80 hyperthyroidism and some 17 hyperthyroidism-to-ophthalmopathy patients. To explore V-J signatures distinguishing ophthalmopathy from hyperthyroidism, a discovery set of about a hundred patients (around 44 ophthalmopathy, roughly 55 stable hyperthyroidism) was enrolled. The independent validation cohort included approximately 19 hyperthyroidism patients plus 17 patients who later progressed from hyperthyroidism to ophthalmopathy. In over five hyperthyroidism patients, T-cell repertoires of thyroid tissue and blood were compared. Following sampling, methimazole starting at 30 mg daily was administered to hyperthyroidism patients, and high-dose intravenous methylprednisolone was administered to ophthalmopathy patients. The 100 or so discovery patients were randomly split 7:3 into training and test sets.

Hyperthyroidism was defined as stable when no progression to ophthalmopathy occurred within 18 months of follow-up. The hyperthyroidism patients were 18 to 65 years old and newly diagnosed, with a disease duration of less than 2 months. Patients with other autoimmune diseases, uncontrolled infections, pregnancy or lactation were excluded. Diagnosis relied on clinical symptoms, serum thyroxine, TRAb, thyroid ultrasound and orbital computed tomography. Using Ficoll-Paque density gradient centrifugation, PBMCs were isolated from approximately 11 ml of fresh peripheral blood. Total RNA was extracted using Trizol reagent, and RNA quality was checked on an Agilent 2100 Bioanalyzer. TCR beta CDR3 regions were amplified from RNA transcripts for repertoire sequencing. A first-round RT-PCR used HTBI primers with the Qiagen OneStep RT-PCR kit, followed by a second-round multiplex PCR, size selection and purification. Libraries were sequenced on an Illumina HiSeq2000 using paired-end 100 bp reads. The study's own analysis went as follows. SOAPnuke was used for read processing, and reads with adapters, uncalled bases, a mean Phred below 15, or no exact constant-primer or identifier match were discarded. COPE v1.2.5 was used to merge the high-quality paired reads. Unique nucleotide sequences were defined as clonotypes and aligned to IMGT TRB V, D and J references using MiTCR v1.1. The analysis was limited to V-J combinations with a frequency above 0.0001, which together covered 99% to 99.2% of repertoires. A TCR clonal expansion and chaos score per V-J combination was defined as the ratio of F50 clonal expansion to chaos observed in the TCRdist matrix. Features were reduced by Welch's t-statistics and random forest to some 13 V-J combinations, which fed a naive Bayes classifier. The Morisita-Horn index was used to measure how similar the thyroid and blood repertoires were. TCRdb reanalyzed the raw reads on its own, using fastp at Q25 for trimming and MiXCR for clone calling, and kept in-frame beta chains. CDR3 protein duplicates are merged, each entry listing the most common genes and DNA. The V and J calls, along with clone size, are taken from TCRdb and not from the paper's own processing. The table for this sample lists about 400,000 distinct CDR3 sequences; under 25% of them were counted only once. Clones ranked in the top ten supply under 3.5% of the sample.

Summary of the overall study and its limitations: No statistical method was used to set the sample size in advance, and the investigators knew which group each participant was assigned to. In cross-validation, the 13-signature model distinguished ophthalmopathy from stable hyperthyroidism with 87.88% sensitivity and roughly 81% specificity, while in the test set the corresponding values were about 80% and 75%. In validation, the model predicted ophthalmopathy progression with about 71% sensitivity and roughly 72% specificity; some twelve predicted patients were CT-confirmed with GO in a median of around 6.5 months. Most of the expanded thyroid clonotypes with a frequency above 0.001 were also detected in blood, and it was suggested that the thyroid immune response may be reflected by blood repertoires.

The chain couples TRBV10-3 to TRBJ1-1; the D gene is perhaps TRBD1, on 5 matching bases. This sequence originates from a woman under 30 with stable Graves' hyperthyroidism. Donor details come from another sample of the same person, matched by shared clones. Sequenced material: peripheral blood. The CDR3 loop reads CAISEWGKDTEAFF. The nucleotide sequence reads TGTGCCATCAGTGAGTGGGGGAAGGACACTGAAGCTTTCTTT.